Presented here are 22 T cell receptor beta chains from one specimen sequenced in a study of cytomegalovirus exposure and HLA in healthy donors. The PCR had 60 Vbeta and 13 Jbeta primers. Measured with immunoSEQ multiplex PCR; TCRdb has only the in-frame clones, and not every one. This table has roughly 180,000 clones, less than 85% appearing once. Sequencing input: PBMCs. These receptor sequences come from a male donor in good health and CMV-seronegative.

The V call is TRBV18, the J call TRBJ2-1; a possible D gene is TRBD1 (5 bases). This CDR3 has 15 residues. V lost 4 bases and J lost 6, with 16 bases in between. In germline, CDR1 is KGHSH, CDR2 LQKENI. CDR3 sequence reads: CASSRQGLRVNEQFF. CDR3 nucleotides: TGTGCCAGCTCACGCCAGGGTCTTAGGGTCAATGAGCAGTTCTTC.

This sequence joins TRBV7-9 and TRBJ1-5; the D is unclear. CDR1 and CDR2 (germline): SEHNR, FQNEAQ (reference sequence). The CDR3 consists of 14 residues. Trimming left V 0 bases short and J 7 bases short, with 10 bases between. CDR3 residues: CASSLAGVVQPQHF. In DNA, the CDR3 is TGTGCCAGCAGCTTAGCGGGCGTGGTGCAGCCCCAGCATTTT.

This chain links TRBV2 with TRBJ2-2; weak D call: TRBD1 (5 bases). The ends were cut back, 7 bases at V and 6 bases at J, with 6 bases in the middle. Germline CDR1 reads SNHLY; CDR2 reads FYNNEI. This CDR3 comprises 11 residues. The CDR3 DNA is TGTGCCAGCACAGGGTCCGGGGAGCTGTTTTTT. It specifies CASTGSGELFF.

V and J are TRBV6-1 and TRBJ2-2, with a possible D match to TRBD1 (5 bases). The CDR3 totals 14 residues. Trimming cost V 7 bases and J 0 bases, with 9 bases left between them. Germline CDR1 MNHNS, CDR2 SASEGT. CDR3: CASKAGPNTGELFF. In nucleotides, the CDR3 is TGTGCCAGCAAAGCAGGGCCGAACACCGGGGAGCTGTTTTTT.

The J gene is TRBJ1-3, the V gene TRBV6-6, with D possibly matching TRBD1 (6 bases). CDR3 size: 15 residues. Germline V gene data show CDR1 as MNHNY and CDR2 as SVGAGI (reference sequence). Trimming stripped 2 bases from V and 6 bases from J, with 14 bases between. CDR3 sequence: CASSYSKDSTNTIYF. In nucleotides, the CDR3 is TGTGCCAGCAGTTACAGCAAGGACAGCACAAACACCATATATTTT.

V is TRBV11-3 and J is TRBJ2-2, with 7 bases identical to TRBD1. After removal of 1 base from V and 4 bases from J, the junction contained 9 bases not matched to a gene. This CDR3 comprises 17 residues. Germline V gene data show CDR1 as SGHNT and CDR2 as YENEEA. The CDR3 DNA sequence: TGTGCCAGCAGCTTAGCTTCACCCCCAGGGGGCACCGGGGAGCTGTTTTTT. Protein product: CASSLASPPGGTGELFF.

The gene calls are TRBV27 and TRBJ1-1, with TRBD1 identical over 10 bases. J lost 5 bases, V lost 8 bases, and 2 bases had no gene match. The CDR3 totals 12 residues. From germline, CDR1 is MNHEY and CDR2 SMNVEV (reference sequence). The CDR3 region has the DNA TGTGCCAGCCGACAGGGGGCTACTGAAGCTTTCTTT. Translation gives CASRQGATEAFF.

This chain uses TRBV29-1 with TRBJ2-7; 9 positions match TRBD1. The CDR3 has 13 residues. CDR1 is SQVTM, CDR2 ANQGSEA, per germline. V trimming: 5 bases; J trimming: 3 bases; junction bases outside the gene matches: 5. The CDR3 loop is CSVRDRALYEQYF. As DNA, the CDR3 is TGCAGCGTTCGGGACAGGGCCCTCTACGAGCAGTACTTC.

V gene TRBV11-2 combines with J gene TRBJ2-1; 7 bases are shared with TRBD2. CDR1 is SGHAT, CDR2 FQNNGV, per germline. The CDR3 contains 15 residues. Trimming cost V 1 base and J 6 bases; bases outside gene matches: 6. CDR3 sequence reads: CASSLARSGGNEQFF. Written as DNA, the CDR3 is TGTGCCAGCAGCTTAGCACGGTCGGGGGGCAATGAGCAGTTCTTC.

The chain is built from TRBV5-1 and TRBJ2-1; the D gene is possibly TRBD2 (6 bases). This CDR3 has 16 residues. Trimming removed 0 bases from V and 3 bases from J, with 13 bases in between. Per germline, CDR1 SGHRS and CDR2 YFSETQ. The chain's CDR3 is CASSLGFGGLYNEQFF. The CDR3 coding sequence is TGCGCCAGCAGCTTGGGTTTTGGGGGACTCTACAATGAGCAGTTCTTC.

The chain is built from TRBV13 and TRBJ2-7; D remains unclear. Trimming shortened V by 2 bases and J by 4 bases, and 12 bases separated the two germline ends. Germline CDR1 reads PRHDT; CDR2 reads FYEKMQ (reference sequence). There are 14 residues in the CDR3. In nucleotides, the CDR3 is TGTGCCAGCAGCTTAATAATCTCTAAATACGAGCAGTACTTC. Residues: CASSLIISKYEQYF.

The V gene is TRBV5-6, the J gene TRBJ2-2; a possible D gene is TRBD1 (5 bases). Germline V gene data show CDR1 as SGHDT and CDR2 as YYEEEE. This CDR3 has 16 amino acids. With 0 bases removed from V and 6 bases from J, the gap between germline ends came to 15 bases. CDR3 DNA sequence: TGTGCCAGCAGCTTGGAGGGGATTCAGTGGGCCGGGGAGCTGTTTTTT. Amino acid sequence: CASSLEGIQWAGELFF.

About this clone itself: An end of the junction differs from the germline gene, which may be a read error. J is TRBJ2-5 and V is TRBV7-9, with a tentative D call TRBD2 (5 bases). CDR1 is SEHNR, CDR2 FQNEAQ, per germline (reference sequence). CDR3 length equals 17 residues. For the CDR3, the DNA is TGTTCCAGCAGCTTAGTCGACGGGAATCGAATGTTGGAGACCCAGTACTTC. Translation: CSSSLVDGNRMLETQYF.

The V and J genes are TRBV6-5 and TRBJ2-2; D is perhaps TRBD1 (6 bases). This CDR3 contains 13 residues. V lost 5 bases and J 6 bases, leaving 10 bases between the germline ends. The germline V gene has CDR1 MNHEY and CDR2 SVGAGI. The CDR3 here is CASSPGESGELFF. The CDR3 DNA reads as TGTGCCAGCAGTCCAGGGGAGTCCGGGGAGCTGTTTTTT.

The chain is built from TRBV18 and TRBJ2-1; 12 positions agree with TRBD2. With V trimmed by 3 bases and J by 4 bases, 4 bases remained unmatched. This CDR3 spans 16 amino acids. Per germline, CDR1 KGHSH and CDR2 LQKENI. The DNA for the CDR3 is TGTGCCAGCTCACCCGGACTAGCGGGGACGTACAATGAGCAGTTCTTC. Translated, it gives CASSPGLAGTYNEQFF.

The chain couples TRBV18 to TRBJ2-1, with D possibly TRBD2 on 5 matching bases. The CDR3 is made up of 17 amino acids. V shed 0 bases and J shed 9 bases, with 21 bases lying between them. Looked up from germline, CDR1 is KGHSH and CDR2 is LQKENI. The CDR3 DNA follows: TGTGCCAGCTCACCACCGAGGGCTACCCCGCTGTGGGGTGAGCAGTTCTTC. Translated: CASSPPRATPLWGEQFF.

This chain uses TRBV27 with TRBJ2-7; 11 nucleotides agree with TRBD2. The trim removed 3 bases at V and 6 bases at J, leaving 16 bases unmatched. The CDR3 has 18 residues. Per the germline V gene, CDR1 is MNHEY and CDR2 is SMNVEV (reference sequence). The CDR3 coding sequence is TGTGCCAGCAGTTTCCTTGGGGTAGCGGGAGGGCTCGGTAGCGAGCAGTACTTC. Its translation is CASSFLGVAGGLGSEQYF.

Points on this clone: The germline gene is not matched at one end of the junction; a read error may be the cause. V is TRBV7-9 and J is TRBJ1-5; no definite D call. The CDR3 has 14 amino acids. Germline lookup yields CDR1 SEHNR and CDR2 FQNEAQ (reference sequence). The CDR3 is CSSSLPGWGQPQHF. In DNA, the CDR3 is TGTTCCAGCAGCTTACCGGGGTGGGGTCAGCCCCAGCATTTT.

The rearrangement links TRBV9 to TRBJ2-4; 7 nucleotides align to TRBD1. This CDR3 comprises 15 residues. Germline V lookup: CDR1 SGDLS, CDR2 YYNGEE. V lost 0 bases to trimming and J lost 7 bases; unmatched junction nucleotides: 7. CDR3 sequence reads: CASSVAATGVNIQYF. The CDR3 DNA is TGTGCCAGCAGCGTAGCCGCTACAGGGGTGAACATTCAGTACTTC.

The chain couples TRBV7-9 to TRBJ1-5; the match to TRBD1 covers 8 bases. Germline V gene data show CDR1 as SEHNR and CDR2 as FQNEAQ (reference sequence). The CDR3 spans 15 residues. After removal of 4 bases from V and 4 bases from J, the junction contained 6 bases not matched to a gene. CDR3 nucleotide sequence: TGTGCCAGCAGCTCTGGACAGGGTGAAAATCAGCCCCAGCATTTT. Amino acids: CASSSGQGENQPQHF.

This chain uses TRBV18 with TRBJ1-1; no reliable D call. The CDR3 sequence is 13 residues long. The germline V gene encodes CDR1 KGHSH and CDR2 LQKENI. The V gene lost 1 base and the J gene lost 6 bases, with 9 bases spanning the gap. CDR3 in DNA: TGTGCCAGCTCACCACTACCCGGGGCTGAAGCTTTCTTT. Translation gives CASSPLPGAEAFF. Combining the CDR3 with reference TRBV18 and TRBJ1-1 gives the whole variable domain NAGVMQNPRHLVRRRGQEARLRCSPMKGHSHVYWYRQLPEEGLKFMVYLQKENIIDESGMPKERFSAEFPKEGPSILRIQQVVRGDSAAYFCASSPLPGAEAFFGQGTRLTVV.

This clone has more than one count but fewer than ten. The J gene is TRBJ2-5, the V gene TRBV19, with 11 bases fitting TRBD2. V was pared by 0 bases and J by 1 base, with 1 base of the junction left unmatched. The CDR3 consists of 16 residues. Per germline, CDR1 LNHDA and CDR2 SQIVND (reference sequence). CDR3 in DNA: TGTGCCAGTAGTATAGAGGGGACTAGCGGCCAAGAGACCCAGTACTTC. This gives the protein CASSIEGTSGQETQYF.